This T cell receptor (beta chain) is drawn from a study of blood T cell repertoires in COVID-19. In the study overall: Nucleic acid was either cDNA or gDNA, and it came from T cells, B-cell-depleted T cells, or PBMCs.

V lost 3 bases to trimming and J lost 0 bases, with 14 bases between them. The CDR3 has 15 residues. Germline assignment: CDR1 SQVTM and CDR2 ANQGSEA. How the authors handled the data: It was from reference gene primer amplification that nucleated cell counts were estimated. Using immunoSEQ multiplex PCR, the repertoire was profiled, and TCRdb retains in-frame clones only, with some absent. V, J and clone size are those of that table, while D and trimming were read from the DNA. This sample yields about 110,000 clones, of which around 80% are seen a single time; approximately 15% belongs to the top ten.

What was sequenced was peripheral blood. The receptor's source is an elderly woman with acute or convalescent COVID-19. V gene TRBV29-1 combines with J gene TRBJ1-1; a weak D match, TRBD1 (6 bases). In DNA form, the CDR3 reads TGCAGCGTTGACGTGGGGGCAGGGATGAACACTGAAGCTTTCTTT. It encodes CSVDVGAGMNTEAFF.